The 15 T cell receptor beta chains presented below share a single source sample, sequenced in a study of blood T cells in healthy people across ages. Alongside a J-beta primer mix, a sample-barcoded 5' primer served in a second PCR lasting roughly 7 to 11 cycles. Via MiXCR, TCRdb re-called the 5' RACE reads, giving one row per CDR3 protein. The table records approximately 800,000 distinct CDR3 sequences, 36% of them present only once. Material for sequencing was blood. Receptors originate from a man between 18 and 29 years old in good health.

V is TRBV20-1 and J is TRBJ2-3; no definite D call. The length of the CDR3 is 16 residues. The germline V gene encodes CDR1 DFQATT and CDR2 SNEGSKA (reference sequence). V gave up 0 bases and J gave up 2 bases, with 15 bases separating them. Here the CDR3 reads CSARDDPARYTDTQYF. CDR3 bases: TGCAGTGCTAGAGATGATCCAGCGAGGTACACAGATACGCAGTATTTT.

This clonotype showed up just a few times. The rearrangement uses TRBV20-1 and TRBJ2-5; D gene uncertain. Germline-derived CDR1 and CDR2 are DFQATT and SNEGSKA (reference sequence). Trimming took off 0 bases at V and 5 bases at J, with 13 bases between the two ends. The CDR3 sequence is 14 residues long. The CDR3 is CSAREVKGSETQYF. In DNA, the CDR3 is TGCAGTGCTAGAGAAGTTAAGGGTAGTGAGACCCAGTACTTC.

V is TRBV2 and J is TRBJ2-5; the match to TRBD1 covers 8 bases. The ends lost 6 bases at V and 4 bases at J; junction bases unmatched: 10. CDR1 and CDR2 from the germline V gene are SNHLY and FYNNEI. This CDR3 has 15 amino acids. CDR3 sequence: CASRETTGGRETQYF. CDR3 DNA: TGTGCCAGCAGGGAAACTACAGGGGGGAGAGAGACCCAGTACTTC.

The CDR3 region is CSARVAGGTGELFF. DNA for the CDR3: TGCAGTGCTAGAGTTGCTGGCGGCACCGGGGAGCTGTTTTTT. The V gene is TRBV20-1, the J gene TRBJ2-2; D gene ambiguous. The CDR3 totals 14 residues. Deletions cut 1 base from V and 4 bases from J, with 10 bases between. Germline V gene data show CDR1 as DFQATT and CDR2 as SNEGSKA (reference sequence).

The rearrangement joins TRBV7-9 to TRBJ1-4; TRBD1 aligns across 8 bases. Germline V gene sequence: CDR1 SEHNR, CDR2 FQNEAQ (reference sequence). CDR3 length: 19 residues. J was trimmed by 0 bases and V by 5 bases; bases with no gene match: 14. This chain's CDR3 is CASSHTTGQVATTNEKLFF. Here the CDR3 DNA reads TGTGCCAGCAGCCATACTACGGGACAGGTGGCTACAACTAATGAAAAACTGTTTTTT. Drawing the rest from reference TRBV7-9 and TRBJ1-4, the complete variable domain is DTGVSQNPRHKITKRGQNVTFRCDPISEHNRLYWYRQTLGQGPEFLTYFQNEAQLEKSRLLSDRFSAERPKGSFSTLEIQRTEQGDSAMYLCASSHTTGQVATTNEKLFFGSGTQLSVL.

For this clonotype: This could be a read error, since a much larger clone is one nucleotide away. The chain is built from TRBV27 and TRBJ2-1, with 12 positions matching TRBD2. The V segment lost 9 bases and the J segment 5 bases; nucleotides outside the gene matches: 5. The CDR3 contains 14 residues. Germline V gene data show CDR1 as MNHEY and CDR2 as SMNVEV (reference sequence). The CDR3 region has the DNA TGTGCCAGTCGGACTAGCGGGACTAACAATGAGCAGTTCTTC. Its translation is CASRTSGTNNEQFF.

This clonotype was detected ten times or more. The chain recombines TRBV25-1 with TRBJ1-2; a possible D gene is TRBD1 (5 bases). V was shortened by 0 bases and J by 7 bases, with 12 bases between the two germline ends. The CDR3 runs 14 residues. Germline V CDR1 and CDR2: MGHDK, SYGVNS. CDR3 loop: CASSEYPGGRGYTF. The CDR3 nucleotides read TGTGCCAGCAGTGAATATCCCGGGGGACGTGGCTACACCTTC.

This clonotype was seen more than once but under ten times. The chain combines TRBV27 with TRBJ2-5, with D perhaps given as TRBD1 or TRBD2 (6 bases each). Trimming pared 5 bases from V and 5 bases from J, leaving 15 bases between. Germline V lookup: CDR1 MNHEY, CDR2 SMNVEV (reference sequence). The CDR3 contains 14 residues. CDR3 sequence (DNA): TGTGCCAGCAGTACGGGGGCGAAGGGTGAGACCCAGTACTTC. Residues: CASSTGAKGETQYF.

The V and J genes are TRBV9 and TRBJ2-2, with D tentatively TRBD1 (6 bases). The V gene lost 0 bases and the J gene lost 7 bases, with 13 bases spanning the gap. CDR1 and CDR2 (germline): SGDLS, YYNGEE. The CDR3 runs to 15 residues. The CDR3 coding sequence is TGTGCCAGCAGCGTAGCTAGTTCAGGGGACGGGGAGCTGTTTTTT. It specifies CASSVASSGDGELFF.

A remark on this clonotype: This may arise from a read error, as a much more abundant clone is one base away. The CDR3 region is CASSPEGNIQFF. In nucleotides, the CDR3 is TGCGCCAGCAGCCCAGAGGGGAACATTCAGTTCTTC. The chain uses TRBV4-1 and TRBJ2-1; D assignment may be TRBD1 or TRBD2 (5 bases each). This CDR3 is built from 12 residues. The germline V and J ends were trimmed by 4 bases and 13 bases, with 14 bases remaining between them. CDR1 and CDR2 (germline): MGHRA, YSYEKL.

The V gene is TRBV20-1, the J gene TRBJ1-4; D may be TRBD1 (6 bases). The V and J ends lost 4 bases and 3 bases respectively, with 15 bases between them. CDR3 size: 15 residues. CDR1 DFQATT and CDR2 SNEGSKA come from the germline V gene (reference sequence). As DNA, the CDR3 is TGCAGTGCTATAGGTTCGGACAGCGCTAATGAAAAACTGTTTTTT. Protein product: CSAIGSDSANEKLFF.

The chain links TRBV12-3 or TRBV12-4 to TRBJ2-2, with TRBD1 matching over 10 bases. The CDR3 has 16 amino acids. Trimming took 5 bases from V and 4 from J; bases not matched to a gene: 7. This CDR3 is CASSLRQGAGTGELFF. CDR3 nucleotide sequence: TGTGCCAGCAGTCTCCGACAGGGGGCGGGCACCGGGGAGCTGTTTTTT.

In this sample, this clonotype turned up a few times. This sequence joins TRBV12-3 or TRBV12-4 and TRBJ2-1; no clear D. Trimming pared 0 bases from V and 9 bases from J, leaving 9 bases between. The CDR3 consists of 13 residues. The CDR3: CASSLAGVGEQFF. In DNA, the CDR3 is TGTGCCAGCAGTTTAGCCGGTGTCGGTGAGCAGTTCTTC.

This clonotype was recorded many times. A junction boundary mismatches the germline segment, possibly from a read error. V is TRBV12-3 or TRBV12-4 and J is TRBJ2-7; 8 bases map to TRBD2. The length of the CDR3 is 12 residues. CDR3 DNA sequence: TGTGCCAGCAGCTTAGCGGGAAACGAGCAGTACTTC. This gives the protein CASSLAGNEQYF.

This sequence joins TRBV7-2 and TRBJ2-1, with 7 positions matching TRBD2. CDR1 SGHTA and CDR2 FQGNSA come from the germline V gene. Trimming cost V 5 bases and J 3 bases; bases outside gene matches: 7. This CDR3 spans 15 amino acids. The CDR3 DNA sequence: TGTGCCAGCAGCACCCGGACTAGTAGCTACAATGAGCAGTTCTTC. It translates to CASSTRTSSYNEQFF.